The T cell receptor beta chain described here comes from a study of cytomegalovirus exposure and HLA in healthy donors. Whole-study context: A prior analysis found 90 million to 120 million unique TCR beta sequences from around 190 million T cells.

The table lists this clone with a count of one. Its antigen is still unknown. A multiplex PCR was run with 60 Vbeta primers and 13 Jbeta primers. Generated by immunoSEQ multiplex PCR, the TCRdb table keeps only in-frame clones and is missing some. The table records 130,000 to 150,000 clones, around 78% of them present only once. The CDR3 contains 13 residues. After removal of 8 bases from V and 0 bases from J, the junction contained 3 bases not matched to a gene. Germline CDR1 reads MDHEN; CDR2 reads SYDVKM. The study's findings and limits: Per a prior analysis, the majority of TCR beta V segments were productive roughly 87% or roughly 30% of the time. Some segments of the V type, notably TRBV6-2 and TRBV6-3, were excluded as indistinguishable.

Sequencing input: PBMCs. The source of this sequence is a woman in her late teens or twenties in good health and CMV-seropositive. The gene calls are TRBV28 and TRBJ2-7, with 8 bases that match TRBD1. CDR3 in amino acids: CASGTGLSYEQYF. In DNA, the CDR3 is TGTGCCAGCGGGACAGGACTCTCCTACGAGCAGTACTTC.